These 9 T cell receptor beta chains originate from one sample sequenced in a study of cytomegalovirus exposure and HLA in healthy donors. Primers for the PCR totalled 60 Vbeta and 13 Jbeta. The data were produced by immunoSEQ multiplex PCR, yet TCRdb's version contains in-frame clones alone and is incomplete. The sample has 150,000 or so clones, over 60% seen once. Sequenced input: PBMCs. Source of these receptors: a man aged 35 to 55 in good health and CMV-seropositive.

This chain joins TRBV20-1 and TRBJ1-1; no clear D gene. Per germline, CDR1 DFQATT and CDR2 SNEGSKA (reference sequence). This CDR3 comprises 11 residues. With 3 bases removed from V and 4 bases from J, the gap between germline ends came to 6 bases. CDR3 sequence: CSASYITEAFF. In DNA, the CDR3 is TGCAGTGCTAGTTATATCACTGAAGCTTTCTTT.

The rearrangement joins TRBV2 to TRBJ1-5, with D possibly matching TRBD1 (6 bases). V lost 6 bases and J lost 0, with 12 bases in between. The CDR3 runs 15 residues. The germline V gene encodes CDR1 SNHLY and CDR2 FYNNEI. The CDR3 DNA follows: TGTGCCAGCAGGGGGGGGGCAGTTAGCAATCAGCCCCAGCATTTT. Translating it yields CASRGGAVSNQPQHF. The full variable domain, its missing parts supplied by reference TRBV2 and TRBJ1-5, is EPEVTQTPSHQVTQMGQEVILRCVPISNHLYFYWYRQILGQKVEFLVSFYNNEISEKSEIFDDQFSVERPDGSNFTLKIRSTKLEDSAMYFCASRGGAVSNQPQHFGDGTRLSIL.

The chain employs TRBV19 and TRBJ1-5; TRBD1 is a possible D gene (6 bases). The CDR3 is 13 amino acids. Trimming cost V 4 bases and J 4 bases, with 8 bases left between them. Germline assignment: CDR1 LNHDA and CDR2 SQIVND (reference sequence). This CDR3 is CASSTGVNQPQHF. CDR3 DNA sequence: TGTGCCAGTAGTACAGGGGTTAATCAGCCCCAGCATTTT.

The chain joins TRBV5-1 to TRBJ2-7; 9 bases agree with TRBD2. The V gene end was trimmed by 3 bases and the J gene end by 4 bases; junction bases not matched to a gene: 8. In germline, CDR1 is SGHRS, CDR2 YFSETQ. The CDR3 runs 15 residues. CDR3 protein: CASSWAAGGNYEQYF. CDR3 in DNA: TGCGCCAGCAGCTGGGCAGCGGGAGGTAATTACGAGCAGTACTTC.

This chain joins TRBV6-5 and TRBJ1-5; a possible D gene is TRBD1 (6 bases). The CDR3 has 14 amino acids. Germline values: CDR1 MNHEY, CDR2 SVGAGI. V was shortened by 8 bases and J by 3 bases, with 14 bases between the two germline ends. CDR3: CASGGAGANQPQHF. CDR3 nucleotides: TGTGCCAGCGGGGGGGCAGGGGCCAATCAGCCCCAGCATTTT.

The V call is TRBV19, the J call TRBJ1-2; a possible D gene is TRBD1 (5 bases). This CDR3 contains 12 residues. V lost 5 bases, J lost 4 bases, and 8 bases lay in between. From germline, CDR1 is LNHDA and CDR2 SQIVND (reference sequence). In DNA, the CDR3 is TGTGCCAGTAGTGGCAGGGCCTATGGCTACACCTTC. Translated, it gives CASSGRAYGYTF.

V is TRBV7-3 and J is TRBJ2-7; possibly TRBD1 for D (5 bases). Between the trimmed V and J ends, which lost 5 bases and 6 bases, there was a span of 14 bases. Germline loops: CDR1 SGHTA, CDR2 FQGTGA. The CDR3 covers 13 residues. As DNA, the CDR3 is TGTGCCAGCAGCCCATCGACAGTGCGCGAGCAGTACTTC. Its protein product is CASSPSTVREQYF.

This sequence joins TRBV13 and TRBJ1-4; 7 bases align to TRBD1. CDR1 and CDR2 from the germline V gene are PRHDT and FYEKMQ (reference sequence). The CDR3 extends over 13 amino acids. V was clipped by 5 bases and J by 7 bases; unmatched bases: 4. CDR3 in amino acids: CASSETGLEKLFF. The CDR3 DNA follows: TGTGCCAGCAGCGAGACAGGGCTTGAAAAACTGTTTTTT.

V and J are TRBV5-6 and TRBJ2-7; no definite D call. The CDR3 covers 13 residues. The V end lost 2 bases, the J end lost 3 bases, and 9 bases lay between the germline ends. The germline CDR1 and CDR2 sequences are SGHDT and YYEEEE. CDR3: CASSFWADYEQYF. CDR3 coding DNA: TGTGCCAGCAGCTTTTGGGCAGACTACGAGCAGTACTTC.